The TCR beta chain described here comes from a study of T-cell reconstitution after alpha-beta-depleted transplantation in children. About this clonotype: Its specificity is not known.

Study observations and caveats: Two months or so post-transplant, alpha-beta T cells reportedly derived from several hundred expanded graft clones.

Losses at the gene ends were 3 bases for V and 4 bases for J; bases not matched to a gene: 16. The CDR3 is made up of 18 amino acids. Unique molecular identifiers were used in preparing the TCRbeta library. TCRdb passed the PCR reads through MiXCR, listing each CDR3 protein once. Among roughly 100,000 distinct CDR3 sequences, roughly 6% were seen once, and the ten largest hold approximately 6.6%. This material consisted of PBMCs, mostly from graft donor cells, taken 60 days after TCRalphabeta/CD19-depleted stem cell transplant. This receptor was identified in a female patient aged 2-15 years who had a stem cell transplant for Fanconi anemia, so the T cells may come from the graft donor. The V gene is TRBV23-1, the J gene TRBJ2-7, with 9 bases matching TRBD1. TRBV23-1 is labeled an ORF, and its function is uncertain. The CDR3 DNA follows: TGCGCCAGCAGTCACTCCGGGACAGGGTTAAAGTCCTCGTACGAGCAGTACTTC. Amino acids: CASSHSGTGLKSSYEQYF.